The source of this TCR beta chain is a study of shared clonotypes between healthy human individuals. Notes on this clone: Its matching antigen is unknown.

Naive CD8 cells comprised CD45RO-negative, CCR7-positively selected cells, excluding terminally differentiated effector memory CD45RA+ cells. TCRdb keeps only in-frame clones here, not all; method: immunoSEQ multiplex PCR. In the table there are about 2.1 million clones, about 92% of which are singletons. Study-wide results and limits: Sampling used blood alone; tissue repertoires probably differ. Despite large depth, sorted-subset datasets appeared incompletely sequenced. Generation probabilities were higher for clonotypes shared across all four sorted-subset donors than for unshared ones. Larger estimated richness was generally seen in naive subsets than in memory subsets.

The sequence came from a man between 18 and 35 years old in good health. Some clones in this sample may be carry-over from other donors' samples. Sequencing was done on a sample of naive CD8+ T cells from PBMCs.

The CDR3 nucleotides are TGTGCCAGCAGTGAAGGGGCAGGGGCCCCATTCTACGAGCAGTACTTC. It specifies CASSEGAGAPFYEQYF. The chain has TRBV2 and TRBJ2-7, with D maybe TRBD1 (6 bases). The germline V and J ends were trimmed by 1 base and 3 bases, with 16 bases remaining between them. Germline-derived CDR1 and CDR2 are SNHLY and FYNNEI. This CDR3 spans 16 amino acids.